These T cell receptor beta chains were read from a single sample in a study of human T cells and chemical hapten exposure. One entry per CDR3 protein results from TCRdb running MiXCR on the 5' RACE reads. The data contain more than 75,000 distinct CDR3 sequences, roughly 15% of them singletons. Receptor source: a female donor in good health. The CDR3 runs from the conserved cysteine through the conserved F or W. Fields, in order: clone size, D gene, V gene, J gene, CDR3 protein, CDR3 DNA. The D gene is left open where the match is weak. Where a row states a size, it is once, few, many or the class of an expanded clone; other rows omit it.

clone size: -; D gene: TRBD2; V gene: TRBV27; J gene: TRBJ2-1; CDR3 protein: CASSPTSDRPHPRNEQFF; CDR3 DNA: TGTGCCAGCAGTCCAACTAGCGACCGCCCCCATCCGCGCAATGAGCAGTTCTTC
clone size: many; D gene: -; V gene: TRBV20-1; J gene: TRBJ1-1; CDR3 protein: CSARRQANTEAFF; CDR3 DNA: TGCAGTGCTAGACGACAGGCGAACACTGAAGCTTTCTTT
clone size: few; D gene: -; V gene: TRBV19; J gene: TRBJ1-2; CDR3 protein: CASSMFRVNYGYTF; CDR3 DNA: TGTGCCAGTAGTATGTTCAGGGTTAACTATGGCTACACCTTC
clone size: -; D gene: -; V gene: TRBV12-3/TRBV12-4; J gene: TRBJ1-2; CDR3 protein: CASSLQGSESGYTF; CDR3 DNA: TGTGCCAGCAGTTTGCAAGGGAGTGAGTCTGGCTACACCTTC
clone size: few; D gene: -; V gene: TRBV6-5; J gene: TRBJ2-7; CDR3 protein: CASSYRQGEQYF; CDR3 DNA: TGTGCCAGCAGTTACCGCCAGGGCGAGCAGTACTTC
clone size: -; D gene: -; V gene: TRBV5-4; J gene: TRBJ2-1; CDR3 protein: CASSPTLADSYNEQFF; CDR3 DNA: TGTGCCAGCAGCCCAACCCTCGCGGACTCCTACAATGAGCAGTTCTTC
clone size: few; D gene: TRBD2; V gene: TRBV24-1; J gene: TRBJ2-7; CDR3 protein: CATSEAGTSAYEQYF; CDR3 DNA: TGTGCCACCAGTGAAGCCGGGACTAGCGCCTACGAGCAGTACTTC
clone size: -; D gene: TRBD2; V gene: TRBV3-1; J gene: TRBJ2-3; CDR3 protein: CASSQLFGTSGQPADTQYF; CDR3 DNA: TGTGCCAGCAGCCAACTTTTTGGGACTAGCGGGCAACCGGCAGATACGCAGTATTTT
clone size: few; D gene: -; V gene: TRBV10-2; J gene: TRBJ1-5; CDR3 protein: CASSDRAGQPQHF; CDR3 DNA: TGCGCCAGCAGTGATAGGGCAGGACAGCCCCAGCATTTT
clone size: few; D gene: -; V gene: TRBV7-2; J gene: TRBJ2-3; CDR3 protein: CASSQGGQSTDTQYF; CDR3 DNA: TGTGCCAGCAGTCAGGGGGGGCAATCCACAGATACGCAGTATTTT
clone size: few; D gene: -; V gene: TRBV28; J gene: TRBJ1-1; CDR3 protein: CASSFGGQRVAFF; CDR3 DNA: TGTGCCAGCAGTTTTGGGGGGCAAAGAGTAGCTTTCTTT
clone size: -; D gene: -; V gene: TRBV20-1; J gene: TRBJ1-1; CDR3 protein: CSARQGGTEAFF; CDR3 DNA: TGCAGTGCTAGACAGGGTGGCACTGAAGCTTTCTTT
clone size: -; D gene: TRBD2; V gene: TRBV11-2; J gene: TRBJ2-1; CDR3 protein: CASRRLAGTRDEQFF; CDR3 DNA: TGTGCCAGCAGGCGACTAGCGGGGACGAGGGATGAGCAGTTCTTC
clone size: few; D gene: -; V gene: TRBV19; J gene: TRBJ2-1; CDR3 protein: CASSIDLKGSSYNEQFF; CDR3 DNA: TGTGCCAGTAGTATAGATCTAAAAGGGAGCTCCTACAATGAGCAGTTCTTC
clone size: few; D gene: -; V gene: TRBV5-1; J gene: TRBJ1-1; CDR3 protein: CASSLLPQGSSTEAFF; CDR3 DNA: TGCGCCAGCAGCTTGTTGCCACAGGGCTCTAGCACTGAAGCTTTCTTT
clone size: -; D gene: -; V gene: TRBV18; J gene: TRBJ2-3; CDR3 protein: CASSPSSTTDTQYF; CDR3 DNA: TGTGCCAGCTCACCATCTTCAACCACAGATACGCAGTATTTT
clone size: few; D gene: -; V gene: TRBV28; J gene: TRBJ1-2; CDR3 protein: CASSTHRVGYGYTF; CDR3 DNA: TGTGCCAGCAGCACACATAGGGTGGGTTATGGCTACACCTTC
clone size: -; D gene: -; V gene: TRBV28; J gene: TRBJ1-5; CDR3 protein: CASSSGSLGNQPQHF; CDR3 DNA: TGTGCCAGCAGTTCCGGGTCGTTGGGCAATCAGCCCCAGCATTTT
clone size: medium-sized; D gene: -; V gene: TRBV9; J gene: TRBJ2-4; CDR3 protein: CASSVEGRIENIQYF; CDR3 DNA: TGTGCCAGCAGCGTAGAAGGCAGGATTGAAAACATTCAGTACTTC
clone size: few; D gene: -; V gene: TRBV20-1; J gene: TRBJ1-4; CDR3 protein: CSARSGPPYSNEKLFF; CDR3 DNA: TGCAGTGCGCGTTCAGGGCCGCCCTATTCTAATGAAAAACTGTTTTTT
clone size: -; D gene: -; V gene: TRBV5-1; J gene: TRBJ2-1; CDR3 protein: CASSPQVFNEQFF; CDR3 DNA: TGCGCCAGCAGCCCACAGGTTTTCAATGAGCAGTTCTTC
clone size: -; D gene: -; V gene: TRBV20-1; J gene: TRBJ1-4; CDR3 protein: CSAEGRGVEKLFF; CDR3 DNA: TGCAGTGCAGAGGGTCGGGGGGTCGAAAAACTGTTTTTT
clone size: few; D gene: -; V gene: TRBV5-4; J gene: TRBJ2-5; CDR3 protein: CASSRGGYGGGETQYF; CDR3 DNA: TGTGCCAGCAGCCGGGGCGGGTATGGAGGGGGAGAGACCCAGTACTTC
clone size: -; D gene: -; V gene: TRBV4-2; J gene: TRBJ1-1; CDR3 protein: CASSQDEPVMNTEAFF; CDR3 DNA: TGTGCCAGCAGCCAAGATGAACCAGTCATGAACACTGAAGCTTTCTTT
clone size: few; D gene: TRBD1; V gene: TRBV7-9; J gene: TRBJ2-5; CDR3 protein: CASSTRWTGEETQYF; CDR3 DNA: TGTGCCAGCAGCACCCGATGGACAGGGGAAGAGACCCAGTACTTC
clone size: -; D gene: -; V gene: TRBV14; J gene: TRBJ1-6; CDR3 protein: CASSRGGYNSPLHF; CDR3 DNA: TGTGCCAGCAGCCGGGGGGGCTATAATTCACCCCTCCACTTT
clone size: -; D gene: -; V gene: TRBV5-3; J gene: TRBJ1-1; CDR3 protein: CARPLVMAMNTEAFF; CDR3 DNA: TGTGCCAGACCTCTAGTGATGGCGATGAACACTGAAGCTTTCTTT
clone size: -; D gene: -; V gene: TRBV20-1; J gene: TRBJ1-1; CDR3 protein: CSAGRGTEAFF; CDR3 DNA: TGCAGTGCTGGCAGGGGCACTGAAGCTTTCTTT
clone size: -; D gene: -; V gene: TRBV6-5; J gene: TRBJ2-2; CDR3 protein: CASRSYRGGNTGELFF; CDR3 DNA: TGTGCCAGCAGGTCTTACAGGGGGGGAAACACCGGGGAGCTGTTTTTT
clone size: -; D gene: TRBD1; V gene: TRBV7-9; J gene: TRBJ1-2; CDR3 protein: CASSLRQGAVNYGYTF; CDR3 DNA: TGTGCCAGCAGCTTAAGGCAGGGGGCAGTGAACTATGGCTACACCTTC
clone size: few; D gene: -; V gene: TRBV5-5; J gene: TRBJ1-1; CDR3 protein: CASNPPGTANTEAFF; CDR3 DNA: TGTGCCAGCAACCCACCTGGGACGGCAAACACTGAAGCTTTCTTT
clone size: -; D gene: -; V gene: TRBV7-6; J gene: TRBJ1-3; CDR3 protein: CASSLNREGGNTIYF; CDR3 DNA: TGTGCCAGCAGCTTAAACAGAGAAGGGGGGAACACCATATATTTT
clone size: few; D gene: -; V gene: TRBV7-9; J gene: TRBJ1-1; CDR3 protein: CASSFLPENTEAFF; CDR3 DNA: TGTGCCAGCAGCTTCTTGCCCGAGAACACTGAAGCTTTCTTT
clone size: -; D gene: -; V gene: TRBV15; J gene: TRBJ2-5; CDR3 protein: CATQDPRTKERETQYF; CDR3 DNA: TGTGCCACCCAGGATCCCCGGACAAAGGAGAGAGAGACCCAGTACTTC
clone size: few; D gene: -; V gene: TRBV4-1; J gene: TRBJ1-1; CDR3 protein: CASSQDLDASTEAFF; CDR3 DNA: TGCGCCAGCAGCCAAGATCTGGACGCGAGCACTGAAGCTTTCTTT
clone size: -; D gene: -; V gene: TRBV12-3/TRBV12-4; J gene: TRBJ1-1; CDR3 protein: CASTGRRGTEAFF; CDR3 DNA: TGTGCCAGCACCGGACGCCGAGGCACTGAAGCTTTCTTT
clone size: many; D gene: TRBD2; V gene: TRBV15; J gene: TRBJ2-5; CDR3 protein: CATSREASGGEETQYF; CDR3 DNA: TGTGCCACCAGCAGAGAAGCTAGCGGGGGCGAAGAGACCCAGTACTTC
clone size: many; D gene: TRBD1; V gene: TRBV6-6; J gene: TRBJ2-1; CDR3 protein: CASKDLRDSNYNEQFF; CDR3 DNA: TGTGCCAGCAAAGATCTCCGGGACAGTAATTACAATGAGCAGTTCTTC
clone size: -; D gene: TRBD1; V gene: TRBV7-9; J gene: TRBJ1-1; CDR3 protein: CASSLVPRRGQTEAFF; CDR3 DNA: TGTGCCAGCAGCTTAGTCCCACGCAGGGGGCAAACTGAAGCTTTCTTT
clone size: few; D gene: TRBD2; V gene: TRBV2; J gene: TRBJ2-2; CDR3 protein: CASQSFGGRGTGELFF; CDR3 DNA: TGTGCCAGTCAGTCCTTTGGCGGGAGAGGAACCGGGGAGCTGTTTTTT
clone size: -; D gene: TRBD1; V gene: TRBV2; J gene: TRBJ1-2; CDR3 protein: CASRFTGGVKGYTF; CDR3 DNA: TGTGCCAGCAGATTCACAGGGGGCGTGAAAGGCTACACCTTC